This T cell receptor (beta chain) was found in a study of cytomegalovirus exposure and HLA in healthy donors. Donors counted as nominally healthy when sampled, yet unrecorded immune exposures were likely. Study conclusions and caveats: Researchers counted roughly 150 TCR beta chains as cytomegalovirus-associated. A later analysis showed HLA-associated TCR beta chains outstripping equally common others in clonal expansion.

Note on this clone: Antigen specificity is unknown.

PCR primers comprised 60 Vbeta and 13 Jbeta primers. Sequencing was performed with immunoSEQ multiplex PCR; in TCRdb, only in-frame clones are kept and a portion is missing. The listing contains approximately 120,000 clones. Germline V CDR1 and CDR2: SGHRS, YFSETQ. The length of the CDR3 is 15 residues. Trimming took 3 bases from V and 1 from J; bases not matched to a gene: 6. The chain combines TRBV5-1 with TRBJ2-5; 7 bases match TRBD1. This sequence was found in a young man in good health and CMV-seronegative. The sample comprised PBMCs. The CDR3 loop reads CASSYGTALQETQYF. CDR3 sequence (DNA): TGCGCCAGCAGCTATGGGACAGCCCTCCAAGAGACCCAGTACTTC.